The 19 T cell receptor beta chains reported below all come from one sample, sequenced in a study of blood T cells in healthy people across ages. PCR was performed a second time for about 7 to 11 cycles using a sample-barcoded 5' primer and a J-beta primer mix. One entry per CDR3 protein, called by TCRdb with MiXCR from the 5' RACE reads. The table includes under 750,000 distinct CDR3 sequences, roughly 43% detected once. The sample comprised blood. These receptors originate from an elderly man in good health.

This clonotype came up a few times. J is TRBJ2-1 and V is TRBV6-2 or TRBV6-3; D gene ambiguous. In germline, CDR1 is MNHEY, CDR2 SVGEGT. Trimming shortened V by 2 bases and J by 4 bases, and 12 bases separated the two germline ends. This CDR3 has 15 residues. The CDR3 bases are TGTGCCAGCAGTTACGGCACAGTATGGTACAATGAGCAGTTCTTC. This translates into CASSYGTVWYNEQFF.

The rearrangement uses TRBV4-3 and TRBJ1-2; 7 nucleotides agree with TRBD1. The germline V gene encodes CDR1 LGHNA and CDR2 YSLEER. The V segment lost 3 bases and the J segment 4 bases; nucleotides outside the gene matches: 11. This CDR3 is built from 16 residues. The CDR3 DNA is TGCGCCAGCAGCCAGGAGGGACTTCCAGGGGGCTATGGCTACACCTTC. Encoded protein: CASSQEGLPGGYGYTF.

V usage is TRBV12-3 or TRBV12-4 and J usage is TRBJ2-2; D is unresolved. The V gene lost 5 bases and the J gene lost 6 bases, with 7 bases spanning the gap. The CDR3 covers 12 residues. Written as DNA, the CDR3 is TGTGCCAGCAGTCCCCGGGCCGGGGAGCTGTTTTTT. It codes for CASSPRAGELFF.

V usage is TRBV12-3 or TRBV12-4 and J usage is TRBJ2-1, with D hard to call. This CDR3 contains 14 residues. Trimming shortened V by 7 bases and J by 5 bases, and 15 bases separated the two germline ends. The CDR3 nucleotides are TGTGCCAGCACCGAAAGGAGCTCTCACAATGAGCAGTTCTTC. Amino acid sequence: CASTERSSHNEQFF.

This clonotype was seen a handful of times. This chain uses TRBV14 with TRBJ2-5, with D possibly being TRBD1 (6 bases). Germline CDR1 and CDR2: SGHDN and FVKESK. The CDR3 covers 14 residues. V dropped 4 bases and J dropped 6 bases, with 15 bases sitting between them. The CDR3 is CASSPGHGTKTQYF. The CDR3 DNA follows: TGTGCCAGCAGCCCGGGACACGGCACGAAGACCCAGTACTTC.

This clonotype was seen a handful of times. The CDR3: CSARSGRASDNEQFF. As DNA, the CDR3 is TGCAGTGCTCGTAGCGGGAGGGCCTCGGACAATGAGCAGTTCTTC. V usage is TRBV20-1 and J usage is TRBJ2-1; 11 positions agree with TRBD2. V shed 5 bases and J 5 bases; nucleotides not matched to a gene: 8. CDR3 size: 15 residues. CDR1 DFQATT and CDR2 SNEGSKA come from the germline V gene (reference sequence).

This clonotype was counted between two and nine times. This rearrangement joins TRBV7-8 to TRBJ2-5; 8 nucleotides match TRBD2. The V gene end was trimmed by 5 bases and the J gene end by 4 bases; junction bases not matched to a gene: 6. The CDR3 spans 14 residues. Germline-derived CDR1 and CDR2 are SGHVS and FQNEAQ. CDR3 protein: CASSPRGLVETQYF. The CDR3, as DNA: TGTGCCAGCAGCCCTAGGGGACTAGTAGAGACCCAGTACTTC.

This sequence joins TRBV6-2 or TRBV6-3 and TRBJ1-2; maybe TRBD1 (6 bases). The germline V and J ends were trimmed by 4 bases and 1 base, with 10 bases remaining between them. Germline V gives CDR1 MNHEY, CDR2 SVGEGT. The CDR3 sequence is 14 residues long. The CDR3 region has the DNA TGTGCCAGCAGTTTTGAGGGGGTTAACTATGGCTACACCTTC. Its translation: CASSFEGVNYGYTF.

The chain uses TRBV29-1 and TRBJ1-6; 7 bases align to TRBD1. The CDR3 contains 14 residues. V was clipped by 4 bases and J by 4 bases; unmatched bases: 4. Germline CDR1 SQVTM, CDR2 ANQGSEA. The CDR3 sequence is CSVAEQGYNSPLHF. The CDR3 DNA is TGCAGCGTTGCAGAACAGGGGTATAATTCACCCCTCCACTTT.

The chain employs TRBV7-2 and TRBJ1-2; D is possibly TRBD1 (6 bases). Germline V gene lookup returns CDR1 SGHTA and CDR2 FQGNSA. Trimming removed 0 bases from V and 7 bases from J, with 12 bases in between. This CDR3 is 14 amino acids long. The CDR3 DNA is TGTGCCAGCAGCTTAGCGATTCAAGGGGGTGGCTACACCTTC. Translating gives CASSLAIQGGGYTF. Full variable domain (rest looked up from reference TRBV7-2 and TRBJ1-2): GAGVSQSPSNKVTEKGKDVELRCDPISGHTALYWYRQSLGQGLEFLIYFQGNSAPDKSGLPSDRFSAERTGGSVSTLTIQRTQQEDSAVYLCASSLAIQGGGYTFGSGTRLTVV.

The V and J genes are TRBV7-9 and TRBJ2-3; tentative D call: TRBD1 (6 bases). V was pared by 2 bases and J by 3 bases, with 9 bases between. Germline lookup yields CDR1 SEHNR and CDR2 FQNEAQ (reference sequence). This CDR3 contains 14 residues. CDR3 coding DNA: TGTGCCAGCAGCTTAAACAGGGAGACAGATACGCAGTATTTT. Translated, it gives CASSLNRETDTQYF.

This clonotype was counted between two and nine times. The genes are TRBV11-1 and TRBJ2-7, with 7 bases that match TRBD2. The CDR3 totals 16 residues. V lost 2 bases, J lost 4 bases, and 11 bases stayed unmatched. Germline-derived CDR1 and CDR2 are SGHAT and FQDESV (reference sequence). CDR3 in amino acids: CASSLPSGVNPYEQYF. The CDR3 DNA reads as TGTGCCAGCAGCTTACCGAGCGGGGTGAACCCGTACGAGCAGTACTTC.

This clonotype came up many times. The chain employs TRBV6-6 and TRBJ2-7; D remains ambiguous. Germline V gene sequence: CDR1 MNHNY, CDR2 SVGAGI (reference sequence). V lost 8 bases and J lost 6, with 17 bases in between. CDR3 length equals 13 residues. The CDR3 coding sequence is TGTGCCAGCCAACCAACAACGGGCCGCGAGCAGTACTTC. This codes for CASQPTTGREQYF.

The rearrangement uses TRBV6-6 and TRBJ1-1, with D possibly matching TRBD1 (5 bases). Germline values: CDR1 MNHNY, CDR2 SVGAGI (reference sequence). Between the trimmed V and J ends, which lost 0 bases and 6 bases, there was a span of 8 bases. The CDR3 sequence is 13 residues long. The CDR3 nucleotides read TGTGCCAGCAGTTACTCGAGACAGCCTGAAGCTTTCTTT. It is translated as CASSYSRQPEAFF.

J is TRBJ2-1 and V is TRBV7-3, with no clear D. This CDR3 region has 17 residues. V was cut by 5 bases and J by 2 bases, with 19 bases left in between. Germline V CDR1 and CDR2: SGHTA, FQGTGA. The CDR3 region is CASSKESGVQPYNEQFF. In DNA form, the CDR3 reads TGTGCCAGCAGCAAAGAATCAGGCGTTCAGCCCTACAATGAGCAGTTCTTC.

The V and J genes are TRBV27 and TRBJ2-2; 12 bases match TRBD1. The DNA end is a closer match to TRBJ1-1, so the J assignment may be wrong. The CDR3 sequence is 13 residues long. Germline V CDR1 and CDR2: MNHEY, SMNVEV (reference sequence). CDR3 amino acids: CASSWGQGAGAFF. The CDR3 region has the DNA TGTGCCAGCAGTTGGGGACAGGGGGCGGGAGCTTTCTTT.

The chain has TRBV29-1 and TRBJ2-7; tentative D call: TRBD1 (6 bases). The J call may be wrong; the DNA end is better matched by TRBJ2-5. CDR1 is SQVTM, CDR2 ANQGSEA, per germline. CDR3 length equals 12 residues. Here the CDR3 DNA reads TGCAGCGTTTGGGGGCTAAGGGAGACCCAGTACTTC. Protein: CSVWGLRETQYF.

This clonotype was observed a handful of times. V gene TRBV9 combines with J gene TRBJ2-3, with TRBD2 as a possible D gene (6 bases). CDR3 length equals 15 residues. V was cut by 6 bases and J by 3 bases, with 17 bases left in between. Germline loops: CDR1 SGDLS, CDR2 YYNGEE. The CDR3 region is CASTPGGTSTDTQYF. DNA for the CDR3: TGTGCCAGCACCCCTGGAGGGACTTCTACAGATACGCAGTATTTT.

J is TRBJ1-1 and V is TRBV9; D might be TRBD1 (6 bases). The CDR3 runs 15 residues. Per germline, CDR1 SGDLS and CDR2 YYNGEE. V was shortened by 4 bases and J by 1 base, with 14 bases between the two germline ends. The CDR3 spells CASSPVDSSNTEAFF. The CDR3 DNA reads TGTGCCAGCAGCCCCGTGGACAGCTCGAACACTGAAGCTTTCTTT.